This TCR beta chain came from a study of T cell responses to AZD1222 COVID-19 vaccine. Profiled with immunoSEQ multiplex PCR; TCRdb holds only in-frame clones, not every one. Of around 130,000 clones listed, 89% are singletons. V lost 3 bases and J 4 bases, leaving 18 bases between the germline ends. Germline lookup yields CDR1 WNHNN and CDR2 SYGVQD (reference sequence). The CDR3 has 16 amino acids. Material: peripheral blood, obtained 28 days after the second AZD1222 dose. This clonotype was sampled from an adult who received the AZD1222 COVID-19 vaccine. The chain carries TRBV10-1 and TRBJ1-1, with D hard to call. CDR3 region: CASSEAFSTLGTEAFF. CDR3 bases: TGCGCCAGCAGTGAAGCTTTTTCGACTCTGGGCACTGAAGCTTTCTTT.